These 18 T cell receptor beta chains share one sample of origin, sequenced in a study of T cell repertoires in cytomegalovirus infection. No antigens are known for them. One entry per CDR3 protein, called by TCRdb with MiXCR from the reads. The sample gives approximately 1,000,000 distinct CDR3 sequences, about 33% of which show up once; around 15% is in the top ten. The input for sequencing was cultured CD8+ T cells from PBMCs, taken from culture after CMV antigen stimulation. Every receptor here comes from a human donor in good health (CMV status not recorded). Some clones in this sample may be carry-over from other donors' samples.

This clonotype was found a few times. The chain combines TRBV24-1 with TRBJ2-2, with unresolved D. V lost 0 bases and J 8 bases, leaving 3 bases between the germline ends. The CDR3 has 12 amino acids. In germline, CDR1 is KGHDR, CDR2 SFDVKD. The CDR3 is CATSDLLGELFF. CDR3 nucleotide sequence: TGTGCCACCAGTGATTTGCTTGGGGAGCTGTTTTTT.

The chain carries TRBV9 and TRBJ1-1; D is possibly TRBD1 (5 bases). Trimming shortened V by 0 bases and J by 5 bases, and 20 bases separated the two germline ends. Per the germline V gene, CDR1 is SGDLS and CDR2 is YYNGEE. The CDR3 length is 17 residues. Written as DNA, the CDR3 is TGTGCCAGCAGCGTAGTTTCGGGGGAGGGTACGGGGACTGAAGCTTTCTTT. Protein sequence: CASSVVSGEGTGTEAFF.

This clonotype has ten or more counts. Here the CDR3 DNA reads TGTGCCAGCAGCCAAATGGACAGGCGGGGTGAAAAACTGTTTTTT. Encoded protein: CASSQMDRRGEKLFF. J is TRBJ1-4 and V is TRBV7-2, with TRBD1 matching over 7 bases. Per the germline V gene, CDR1 is SGHTA and CDR2 is FQGNSA. The V gene end was trimmed by 5 bases and the J gene end by 7 bases; junction bases not matched to a gene: 10. This CDR3 is 15 amino acids long.

The chain recombines TRBV7-9 with TRBJ2-2, with TRBD2 identical over 9 bases. This CDR3 has 20 amino acids. Germline V gives CDR1 SEHNR, CDR2 FQNEAQ (reference sequence). V trimming: 4 bases; J trimming: 1 base; junction bases outside the gene matches: 16. CDR3 sequence (DNA): TGTGCCAGCAGCTCCACCAGTCTCCTCGCGGGGGGGCGGAACACCGGGGAGCTGTTTTTT. It encodes CASSSTSLLAGGRNTGELFF.

The chain employs TRBV27 and TRBJ2-7; 7 nucleotides agree with TRBD1. The germline V gene encodes CDR1 MNHEY and CDR2 SMNVEV (reference sequence). With V trimmed by 6 bases and J by 1 base, 6 bases remained unmatched. The CDR3 is 14 amino acids. CDR3 in amino acids: CASSPTGMSYEQYV. In DNA form, the CDR3 reads TGTGCCAGCAGCCCGACAGGGATGTCCTACGAGCAGTACGTC.

CDR3 region: CASSLSAGTFTDTQYF. The CDR3 DNA follows: TGTGCCAGCAGTTTATCCGCCGGGACATTCACAGATACGCAGTATTTT. The chain uses TRBV27 and TRBJ2-3, with a tentative D call TRBD1 (6 bases). The CDR3 is made up of 16 amino acids. Per germline, CDR1 MNHEY and CDR2 SMNVEV (reference sequence). Trimming took 0 bases from V and 2 from J, leaving 12 bases between them.

The J gene is TRBJ2-7, the V gene TRBV20-1; tentatively, D is TRBD1 (6 bases). The CDR3 has 13 amino acids. Trimming took 1 base from V and 3 from J, leaving 10 bases between them. Germline CDR1 reads DFQATT; CDR2 reads SNEGSKA (reference sequence). The CDR3 DNA reads TGCAGTGCTAGAGGTACAGGGAACTACGAGCAGTACTTC. It codes for CSARGTGNYEQYF.

This clonotype was recorded a few times. This chain joins TRBV7-9 and TRBJ1-1; TRBD1 agrees at 10 bases. V dropped 6 bases and J dropped 7; count of bases not matched to a gene: 8. Germline CDR1 is SEHNR and CDR2 is FQNEAQ (reference sequence). The CDR3 has 14 amino acids. The CDR3 sequence is CASRVDRGVDEAFF. CDR3 DNA sequence: TGTGCCAGCAGAGTGGACAGGGGGGTTGATGAAGCTTTCTTT.

V and J are TRBV10-3 and TRBJ1-1; D remains unclear. V lost 9 bases and J lost 1, with 9 bases in between. The CDR3 has 12 residues. Per germline, CDR1 ENHRY and CDR2 SYGVKD. The CDR3 DNA reads as TGTGCCATTGGAAGAGAGAACACTGAAGCTTTCTTT. It encodes CAIGRENTEAFF.

This clonotype was observed at least ten times. The chain has TRBV20-1 and TRBJ1-1; D call uncertain. This CDR3 has 14 amino acids. V was shortened by 2 bases and J by 0 bases, with 10 bases between the two germline ends. Germline lookup yields CDR1 DFQATT and CDR2 SNEGSKA (reference sequence). The CDR3 DNA reads TGCAGTGCTAGAATTGGGTCCGTGAACACTGAAGCTTTCTTT. Translated: CSARIGSVNTEAFF.

This clonotype appeared a few times. V gene TRBV14 combines with J gene TRBJ1-6, with TRBD1 as a possible D gene (5 bases). CDR1 is SGHDN and CDR2 is FVKESK in the germline V gene. V gave up 3 bases and J gave up 9 bases, with 9 bases separating them. This CDR3 has 13 amino acids. Written as DNA, the CDR3 is TGTGCCAGCAGCCACGCAGGGACTTCACCCCTCCACTTT. Protein: CASSHAGTSPLHF.

At least ten counts were recorded for this clonotype. The CDR3 DNA reads TGTGCCAGCACCGGGACAGAAGAGACCCAGTACTTC. As protein: CASTGTEETQYF. The chain carries TRBV7-6 and TRBJ2-5; 7 nucleotides line up with TRBD1. CDR1 and CDR2 from the germline V gene are SGHVS and FNYEAQ. CDR3 length equals 12 residues. Germline trimming cut 7 bases from V and 3 bases from J; bases unmatched to any gene: 2. The whole variable domain, remainder taken from reference TRBV7-6 and TRBJ2-5, is GAGVSQSPRYKVTKRGQDVALRCDPISGHVSLYWYRQALGQGPEFLTYFNYEAQQDKSGLPNDRFSAERPEGSISTLTIQRTEQRDSAMYRCASTGTEETQYFGPGTRLLVL.

The rearrangement uses TRBV2 and TRBJ2-2; unclear D gene. The germline V and J ends were trimmed by 5 bases and 1 base, with 8 bases remaining between them. CDR3 size: 14 residues. CDR1 is SNHLY and CDR2 is FYNNEI in the germline V gene. CDR3 in amino acids: CASSPPMNTGELFF. DNA of the CDR3: TGTGCCAGCAGTCCCCCGATGAACACCGGGGAGCTGTTTTTT.

This chain connects TRBV7-6 to TRBJ1-6, with a weak D call TRBD1 (5 bases). V dropped 5 bases and J dropped 10 bases, with 27 bases sitting between them. The CDR3 loop spans 18 amino acids. The germline V gene encodes CDR1 SGHVS and CDR2 FNYEAQ. DNA for the CDR3: TGTGCCAGCAGCCCAAATGAGGCAGCGCTTGCTTGGGGGTCACCCCTCCACTTT. Amino acids: CASSPNEAALAWGSPLHF.

This clonotype showed up just a few times. The rearrangement links TRBV4-3 to TRBJ2-2; the D gene is possibly TRBD1 (6 bases). Germline V gene sequence: CDR1 LGHNA, CDR2 YSLEER. V was pared by 5 bases and J by 8 bases, with 15 bases between. This CDR3 is 14 amino acids long. The CDR3 DNA sequence: TGCGCCAGCAGCACAGGGTACTTGAATGGGGAGCTGTTTTTT. Translated, it gives CASSTGYLNGELFF.

The rearrangement joins TRBV4-1 to TRBJ2-2; 12 bases map to TRBD2. V gave up 5 bases and J gave up 3 bases; unmatched junction bases: 10. The CDR3 extends over 18 amino acids. CDR1 is MGHRA, CDR2 YSYEKL, per germline. The DNA for the CDR3 is TGCGCCAGCAGCTGGACTAGCGGGGTCCAATTACACACCGGGGAGCTGTTTTTT. This codes for CASSWTSGVQLHTGELFF.

The V gene is TRBV9, the J gene TRBJ2-1; D gene unclear. The CDR3 has 10 amino acids. CDR1 and CDR2 (germline): SGDLS, YYNGEE. Trimming stripped 9 bases from V and 9 bases from J, with 10 bases between. The CDR3 coding sequence is TGTGCCACCCCAGACTCTGAGCAGTTCTTC. Protein product: CATPDSEQFF.

This clonotype was counted a few times. The chain couples TRBV10-3 to TRBJ2-3; 11 bases line up with TRBD1. J gave up 6 bases and V 10 bases, and 15 bases lay outside the gene matches. The CDR3 extends over 16 amino acids. Germline V gives CDR1 ENHRY, CDR2 SYGVKD. Written as DNA, the CDR3 is TGTGCCAACAGACGACCCTCCGGACAGGGGGCCGATACGCAGTATTTT. This encodes CANRRPSGQGADTQYF.